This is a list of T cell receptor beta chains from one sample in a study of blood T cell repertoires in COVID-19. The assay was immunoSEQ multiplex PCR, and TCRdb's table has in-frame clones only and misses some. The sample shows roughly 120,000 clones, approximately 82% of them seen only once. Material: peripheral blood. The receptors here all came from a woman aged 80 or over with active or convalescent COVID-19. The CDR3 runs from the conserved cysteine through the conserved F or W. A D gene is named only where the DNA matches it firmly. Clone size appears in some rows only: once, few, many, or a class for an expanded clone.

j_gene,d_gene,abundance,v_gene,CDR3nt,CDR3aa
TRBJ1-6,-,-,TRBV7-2,TGTGCCAGCAGCCCGAATCAGGGGTCAAGGGAGCTTCTCCACTTT,CASSPNQGSRELLHF
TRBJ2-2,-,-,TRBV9,TGTGCCAGCAGCCCCCTCGCAGTCTTGAACACCGGGGAGCTGTTTTTT,CASSPLAVLNTGELFF
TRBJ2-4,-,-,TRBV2,TGTGCCAGCAGAATTGTACTAGCCAAAAACATTCAGTACTTC,CASRIVLAKNIQYF
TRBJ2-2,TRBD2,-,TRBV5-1,TGCGCCAGTAAACTAGCGGGAGGATACACCGGGGAGCTGTTTTTT,CASKLAGGYTGELFF
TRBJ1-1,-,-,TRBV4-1,TGCGCCAGCAGCCAGGGGGCGTTGAACACTGAAGCTTTCTTT,CASSQGALNTEAFF
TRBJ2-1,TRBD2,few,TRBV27,TGTGCCAGCACCAGGACTAGCGGGGCACGCCAGCAGTTCTTC,CASTRTSGARQQFF
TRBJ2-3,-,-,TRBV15,TGTGCCACCAGCAGGGTACTAGGTCCGGATACGCAGTATTTT,CATSRVLGPDTQYF
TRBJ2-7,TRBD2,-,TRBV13,TGTGCCAGCAGCTTAGGTCGGGAGGCCTACGAGCAGTACTTC,CASSLGREAYEQYF
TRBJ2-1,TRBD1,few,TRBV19,TGTGCCAGTAGGGGACAGGGGGGTGAGCAGTTCTTC,CASRGQGGEQFF
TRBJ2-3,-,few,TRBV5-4,TGTGCCAGTAACCCAGGCTCCACAGATACGCAGTATTTT,CASNPGSTDTQYF
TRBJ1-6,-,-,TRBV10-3,TGTGCCATCAGTGAGAGGGGCGATAATTCACCCCTCCACTTT,CAISERGDNSPLHF
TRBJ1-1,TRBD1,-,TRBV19,TGTGCCAGTAGTATACTAGGGACAGGGGGTAAGAACACTGAAGCTTTCTTT,CASSILGTGGKNTEAFF
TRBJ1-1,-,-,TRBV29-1,TGCAGCGTTGAGGGCAGCCACTTTGAAGCTTTCTTT,CSVEGSHFEAFF
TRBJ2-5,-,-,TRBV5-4,TGTGCCAGCAGCTTGGCGGGAGTGAAGGAGACCCAGTACTTC,CASSLAGVKETQYF
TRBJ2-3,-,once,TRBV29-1,TGCAGCGTTGCGGCAGGGGATTGGGATACGCAGTATTTT,CSVAAGDWDTQYF
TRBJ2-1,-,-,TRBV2,TGTGCCAGCAGTGAAGCGCGCGCCCCCCTCGGGTATGAGCAGTTCTTC,CASSEARAPLGYEQFF
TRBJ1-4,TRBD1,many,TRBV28,TGTGCCAGCGGAAGAACAGGGGGGTACCTCCTTAATGAAAAACTGTTTTTT,CASGRTGGYLLNEKLFF
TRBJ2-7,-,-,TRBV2,TGTGCCAGCAAAGACAGGACCTCCTACGAGCAGTACTTC,CASKDRTSYEQYF
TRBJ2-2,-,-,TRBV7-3,TGTGCCAGCAGCCCCCCCCCGGGACTCGACACCGGGGAGCTGTTTTTT,CASSPPPGLDTGELFF
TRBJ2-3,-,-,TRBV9,TGTGCCAGCAGCGTAGTCGGCGGTACCAGCACAGATACGCAGTATTTT,CASSVVGGTSTDTQYF
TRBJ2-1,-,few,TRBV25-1,TGTGCCAGCAGTGAAGTGGGGCGATACAATGAGCAGTTCTTC,CASSEVGRYNEQFF
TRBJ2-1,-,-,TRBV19,TGTGCCAGTAGTAAGTCTAACAATGAGCAGTTCTTC,CASSKSNNEQFF
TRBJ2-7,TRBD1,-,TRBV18,TGTGCCAGCTCCTCCTATGGCAGGGGGCGAAACGAGCAGTACTTC,CASSSYGRGRNEQYF
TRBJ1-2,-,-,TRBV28,TGTGCCAGCAGTTTCCAGTTCTATGGCTACACCTTC,CASSFQFYGYTF
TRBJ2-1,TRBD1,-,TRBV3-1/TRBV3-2,TGTGCCAGCAGCCGGGGACAGGGACAGTTCTTC,CASSRGQGQFF
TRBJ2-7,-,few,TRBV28,TGTGCCAGCAGTTTAGCGGGACCGTACTACGAGCAGTACTTC,CASSLAGPYYEQYF
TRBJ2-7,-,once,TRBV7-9,TGTGCCAGCAGCCACCAGAGCTGGGACTTAGTTATCTACGAGCAGTACTTC,CASSHQSWDLVIYEQYF
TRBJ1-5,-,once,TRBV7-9,TGTGCCAGCAGCTCCGGGGGATTTGGTAATCAGCCCCAGCATTTT,CASSSGGFGNQPQHF
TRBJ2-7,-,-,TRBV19,TGTGCCAGTAGTATAGTATTCGGGTTCGAGCAGTACTTC,CASSIVFGFEQYF